The following is a T cell receptor (beta chain) sequence with its context. Germline V gene data show CDR1 as SQVTM and CDR2 as ANQGSEA. Germline trimming cut 0 bases from V and 6 bases from J; bases unmatched to any gene: 8. The CDR3 length is 15 residues. This record comes from a study of T-cell memory formation after mild COVID-19. Study context: TCR clusters showed largely donor specificity.

Via MiXCR, TCRdb re-called the 5' RACE reads, giving one row per CDR3 protein. The table shows 350,000 to 450,000 distinct CDR3 sequences, with roughly 26% occurring only once. The J gene is TRBJ2-7, the V gene TRBV29-1, with 10 bases lining up with TRBD1. The sequenced sample consisted of PBMCs or a T cell subset sorted from them (not recorded which). The sequence was collected from an adult woman who had mild COVID-19 (a few samples of this study predate the infection). Cell type and time point are not known. CDR3 amino acids: CSVEDSGTGVSEQYF. In DNA form, the CDR3 reads TGCAGCGTTGAAGATTCCGGGACAGGGGTGTCCGAGCAGTACTTC.